This entry describes one T cell receptor (beta chain). The data originate from a study of cytomegalovirus exposure and HLA in healthy donors. The PCR employed 60 Vbeta primers together with 13 Jbeta primers. TCRdb's table, derived via immunoSEQ multiplex PCR, lists solely in-frame clones and lacks some. This table holds 100,000 to 150,000 clones, roughly 79% found once. While unrecorded immune exposures were likely, the donors were nominally healthy when sampled. Material for sequencing was PBMCs. The source of this sequence is a woman aged 45-65 years in good health and CMV-seronegative.

For the CDR3, the DNA is TGTGCCAGCAGCCTCACAGGGGCTGGAAACACCATATATTTT. It is translated as CASSLTGAGNTIYF. J is TRBJ1-3 and V is TRBV7-9; TRBD1 matches 7 bases. Germline lookup yields CDR1 SEHNR and CDR2 FQNEAQ (reference sequence). With 5 bases clipped from V and 2 bases from J, the junction kept 3 bases outside the gene matches. This CDR3 spans 14 amino acids. Based on the CDR3 plus reference TRBV7-9 and TRBJ1-3, the full variable domain is DTGVSQNPRHKITKRGQNVTFRCDPISEHNRLYWYRQTLGQGPEFLTYFQNEAQLEKSRLLSDRFSAERPKGSFSTLEIQRTEQGDSAMYLCASSLTGAGNTIYFGEGSWLTVV.